This T cell receptor beta chain was sequenced during a study of blood T cell repertoires in COVID-19. The overall study: The cDNA or gDNA used as material had been derived from T cells, B-cell-depleted T cells, or PBMCs.

Only in-frame clones appear in the TCRdb table, and some are missing; sequencing was by immunoSEQ multiplex PCR. The table includes 270,000 or so clones, 80% to 85% detected once. The germline V and J ends were trimmed by 4 bases and 3 bases, with 6 bases remaining between them. The length of the CDR3 is 12 residues. Germline V gene sequence: CDR1 SGDLS, CDR2 YYNGEE. Material for sequencing was peripheral blood. The chain links TRBV9 to TRBJ2-3, with a tentative D call TRBD2 (6 bases). The receptor's source is a woman aged 55-70 years with active or convalescent COVID-19. In DNA, the CDR3 is TGTGCCAGCAGCCGGGGGACAGATACGCAGTATTTT. Protein sequence: CASSRGTDTQYF.